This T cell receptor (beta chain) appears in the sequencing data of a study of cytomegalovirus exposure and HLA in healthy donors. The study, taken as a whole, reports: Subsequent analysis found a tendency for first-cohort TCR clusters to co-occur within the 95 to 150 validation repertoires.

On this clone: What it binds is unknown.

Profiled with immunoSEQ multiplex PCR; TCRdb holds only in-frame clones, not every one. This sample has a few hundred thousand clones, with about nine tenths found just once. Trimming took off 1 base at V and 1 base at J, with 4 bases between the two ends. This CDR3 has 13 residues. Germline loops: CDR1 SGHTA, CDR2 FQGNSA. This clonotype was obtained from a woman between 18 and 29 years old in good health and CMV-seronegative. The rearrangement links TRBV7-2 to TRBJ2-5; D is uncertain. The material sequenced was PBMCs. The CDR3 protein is CASSLDGQETQYF. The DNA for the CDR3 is TGTGCCAGCAGCTTAGACGGCCAAGAGACCCAGTACTTC.